This T cell receptor beta chain was profiled in a study of CD8+ T cells in alopecia areata. General study findings and limits: Affected scalp, especially in alopecia totalis/universalis, had a higher clonality than normal scalp did. TCR sharing across patients was less clear than in mice, possibly HLA-related. In scalp and blood during tofacitinib, many expanded lesional clones persisted.

Extraction of RNA preceded its reverse transcription into cDNA, which served as the sequencing template. Sequencing was performed with immunoSEQ multiplex PCR; in TCRdb, only in-frame clones are kept and a portion is missing. The sample yields about 210,000 clones, less than 45% seen once. The treatment was: oral pan-JAK inhibitor, 5-10 mg twice daily. Turning to this clone: Antigen unknown.

The sequence was collected from a human donor with alopecia areata. Sequenced here: CD4+ T cells sorted from blood, sampled at approximately week 36, from a patient treated with tofacitinib.

The CDR3 region is CASGPQSLAKNIQYF. The CDR3 bases are TGTGCCAGCGGACCACAGTCCCTAGCCAAAAACATTCAGTACTTC. The chain has TRBV6-1 and TRBJ2-4; D is undetermined. The CDR3 totals 15 residues. From germline, CDR1 is MNHNS and CDR2 SASEGT. The V end lost 8 bases, the J end lost 0 bases, and 14 bases lay between the germline ends.